This TCR beta chain appears in the sequencing data of a study of a mutant IDH1 vaccine in newly diagnosed glioma (dated by TCRdb to about 2021). Regarding the study in general: Vaccination was initiated 4-6 weeks after radiotherapy alone, or concurrently with temozolomide cycles in the chemotherapy-containing groups. The approximately 29 treated patients were approximately 60% male and around 40% female, with a mean age of around 40 years. Prior to enrollment, standard therapy consisting of radiotherapy alone, temozolomide alone, or radiochemotherapy with temozolomide had been administered to patients, with the combination being received by most patients. The week-35 safety follow-up was designated visit V12, and the week-47 end of study was designated visit V13. Peripheral blood was collected at six visits: V03 (baseline), V05, V07, V10, V12 and V13. For exploratory analyses, around 26 treated patients had longitudinal TCRB deep sequencing done wherever samples were available. Broad study findings and their caveats: PBMC samples for TCRB deep sequencing were selected based on availability. Pseudoprogression seemed to be unrelated to changes in the top peripheral T cell clonotypes found by TCRB sequencing. Across multiple MHC alleles, vaccine-induced immune responses were seen in approximately 93% of patients. According to the authors, sample limitations meant that analyses of patient blood samples could not be reproduced.

Receptor amplification or capture employed the immunoSEQ multiplex PCR assay. Following the manufacturer's protocol, the hsTCRB Kit was used to amplify rearranged TCR beta chain sequences. An Illumina MiSeq was used to sequence the TCRB libraries. Per the original workflow: Demultiplexing, trimming and gene mapping were performed with the kit vendor's proprietary platform. Entries here come from immuneACCESS through TCRdb and include only in-frame sequences with V and J called. Some clones fail to appear in such tables; in the studies checked, an unresolved V gene covers under half of the shortfall, and the cause of the remainder is unknown. V and J calls and clone size follow that table, whereas D and trimming were derived from the DNA. This sample is represented by 50,000 to 75,000 clones; roughly 71% of them were singletons. Of the sample, over 3.5% is held by the ten largest clones. Points on this clone: This receptor's antigen is unknown. Within one base of it there is no much larger clone, and no base qualities were kept.

The sample's time point label, in plain terms: week 35, safety follow-up. Each vaccine dose, consisting of 300 ug of a 20-mer mutant IDH1 peptide in Montanide, was administered subcutaneously with topical imiquimod. Across visits V03 through V10, patients got a total of eight vaccinations, given in weeks 1, 3, 5, 7, 11, 15, 19 and 23. Donors had newly diagnosed WHO grade 3 or 4 IDH1-mutant astrocytomas with loss of nuclear ATRX. The samples were drawn from NOA16, a multicentre, single-arm, open-label phase I trial in Germany that tested a mutant IDH1 peptide vaccine in humans for the first time. Genomic DNA for TCRB sequencing was isolated from EDTA blood with the DNeasy Blood and Tissue Kit. A distance of 8 bases separates the germline ends of V and J, which lose 3 bases and 2 bases respectively. Spanning cysteine to phenylalanine, the CDR3 consists of 14 amino acids. CDR3 DNA is the only sequence kept; it has 42 bases, read in frame from the first base. The germline V gene (reference sequence) specifies LNHDA as CDR1 and SQIVND as CDR2.

The V and J segments used are TRBV19 and TRBJ1-5; the D segment could be TRBD1, given 5 matching bases. The sequences come from PBMCs, collected from a glioma patient whose treatment included an IDH1 peptide vaccine. The sequence came from a man between 50 and 59 years old with glioma. In nucleotide form, the sequence is TGTGCCAGTAGTATTATGACAGGCAATCAGCCCCAGCATTTT. It translates as CASSIMTGNQPQHF.